Below, 32 T cell receptor beta chains from the same sample are listed, as sequenced in a study of identical twins listed by TCRdb under 2016. Library generation was performed with 5' RACE. Sequencing instrument: Illumina HiSeq 2000. Starting from the raw public reads, TCRdb applied fastp trimming at Q25, assembled clones with MiXCR and retained in-frame beta chains. Entries that share a CDR3 protein sequence are merged under the most common genes and DNA. Across this sample there are hundreds of thousands of distinct CDR3 sequences, with 8.5% to 9.5% seen only once. Together, the top ten hold around 0.95% of the sample. The same specimen was also included in a second study, on yellow fever vaccine responses in identical twins.

Specimen: PBMCs. These receptors all stem from a woman aged 18-29 years in good health.

Many counts were recorded for this clonotype. DNA for the CDR3: TGCAGTGCTAAGGGCACCCAAGAGACCCAGTACTTC. It translates to CSAKGTQETQYF. This rearrangement joins TRBV20-1 to TRBJ2-5; D remains ambiguous. The germline gives CDR1 DFQATT, CDR2 SNEGSKA (reference sequence). V was clipped by 4 bases and J by 1 base, with 7 bases between them. The CDR3 consists of 12 residues.

This clonotype was picked up many times. The chain combines TRBV21-1 with TRBJ2-1. TRBV21-1 is annotated as a pseudogene. CDR3 length: 11 amino acids. This chain's CDR3 is CASSKSDEQFF. CDR3 in DNA: TGTGCCAGCAGCAAATCTGATGAGCAGTTCTTC.

This clonotype was counted between two and nine times. The V gene is TRBV29-1, the J gene TRBJ2-7; possibly TRBD1 for D (6 bases). V lost 7 bases to trimming and J lost 3 bases, with 22 bases between them. The CDR3 is 15 amino acids. Germline values: CDR1 SQVTM, CDR2 ANQGSEA. CDR3 nucleotide sequence: TGCAGCGGTGGGGTGGCCCTCAGGGGCTACTACGAGCAGTACTTC. Its translation: CSGGVALRGYYEQYF.

This clonotype has a handful of counts. CDR3 sequence: CASSWGGTGRFNEQFF. The DNA for the CDR3 is TGTGCCAGCAGCTGGGGCGGGACAGGGCGCTTCAATGAGCAGTTCTTC. The genes are TRBV11-3 and TRBJ2-1; 9 bases map to TRBD1. V lost 4 bases to trimming and J lost 6 bases; unmatched junction nucleotides: 10. Germline lookup yields CDR1 SGHNT and CDR2 YENEEA. This CDR3 region has 16 residues.

The table lists this clonotype with a count of one. This chain connects TRBV19 to TRBJ2-7; 13 bases agree with TRBD2. Germline V gene lookup returns CDR1 LNHDA and CDR2 SQIVND (reference sequence). The CDR3 totals 15 residues. The V segment lost 1 base and the J segment 6 bases; nucleotides outside the gene matches: 3. The CDR3 region is CASSIAGTSGTEQYF. The CDR3 nucleotides are TGTGCCAGTAGTATAGCAGGGACTAGCGGGACCGAGCAGTACTTC.

This chain links TRBV9 with TRBJ2-5; 9 bases line up with TRBD2. Per germline, CDR1 SGDLS and CDR2 YYNGEE. CDR3 length equals 17 residues. The V gene end was trimmed by 0 bases and the J gene end by 1 base; junction bases not matched to a gene: 7. CDR3 DNA: TGTGCCAGCAGCGTAGACCCCAGCGGGGGGACCCAAGAGACCCAGTACTTC. It encodes CASSVDPSGGTQETQYF.

The chain uses TRBV9 and TRBJ2-3, with 12 bases aligning to TRBD2. CDR3 length: 19 amino acids. The germline gives CDR1 SGDLS, CDR2 YYNGEE. The V and J ends lost 1 base and 6 bases, in that order; junction bases with no gene match: 15. The CDR3 loop reads CASSVIGASGGGPADTQYF. CDR3 DNA: TGTGCCAGCAGCGTAATTGGGGCTAGCGGGGGGGGGCCGGCGGATACGCAGTATTTT.

This clonotype was seen a few times. CDR3 amino acids: CASSLVDRLETQYF. CDR3 bases: TGCGCCAGCAGCTTGGTCGACAGGTTAGAGACCCAGTACTTC. This sequence joins TRBV5-1 and TRBJ2-5; the D gene is possibly TRBD1 (6 bases). This CDR3 comprises 14 residues. In germline, CDR1 is SGHRS, CDR2 YFSETQ. The V gene lost 0 bases and the J gene lost 4 bases, with 10 bases spanning the gap. Drawing the rest from reference TRBV5-1 and TRBJ2-5, the complete variable domain is KAGVTQTPRYLIKTRGQQVTLSCSPISGHRSVSWYQQTPGQGLQFLFEYFSETQRNKGNFPGRFSGRQFSNSRSEMNVSTLELGDSALYLCASSLVDRLETQYFGPGTRLLVL.

This clonotype was detected ten times or more. V is TRBV5-1 and J is TRBJ2-1; 10 nucleotides match TRBD1. Trimming cost V 0 bases and J 7 bases; bases outside gene matches: 4. From germline, CDR1 is SGHRS and CDR2 YFSETQ. This CDR3 is 15 amino acids long. DNA for the CDR3: TGCGCCAGCAGCTTGGAAGGGACAGGGGTAAATGAGCAGTTCTTC. This translates into CASSLEGTGVNEQFF.

This clonotype was found many times. The rearrangement uses TRBV6-1 and TRBJ2-1; TRBD2 is a possible D gene (6 bases). The germline gives CDR1 MNHNS, CDR2 SASEGT. Trimming took 8 bases from V and 4 from J, leaving 12 bases between them. CDR3 length equals 13 residues. CDR3 coding DNA: TGTGCCAGCTGGGCTAGCGCGTACAATGAGCAGTTCTTC. This sequence encodes CASWASAYNEQFF.

This sequence joins TRBV27 and TRBJ2-3, with 13 bases matching TRBD2. V was clipped by 2 bases and J by 0 bases; unmatched bases: 5. The CDR3 covers 18 residues. Germline V gene lookup returns CDR1 MNHEY and CDR2 SMNVEV (reference sequence). This CDR3 reads CASSLVLAGGPSTDTQYF. DNA for the CDR3: TGTGCCAGCAGTTTAGTACTAGCGGGGGGGCCGAGCACAGATACGCAGTATTTT.

This clonotype was observed a handful of times. The rearrangement joins TRBV2 to TRBJ2-1, with a possible D match to TRBD1 (6 bases). Germline CDR1 reads SNHLY; CDR2 reads FYNNEI. Between the trimmed V and J ends, which lost 5 bases and 0 bases, there was a span of 11 bases. This CDR3 comprises 15 residues. CDR3 loop: CASSPGTNSYNEQFF. CDR3 DNA sequence: TGTGCCAGCAGTCCCGGGACAAACTCCTACAATGAGCAGTTCTTC. Combining the CDR3 with reference TRBV2 and TRBJ2-1 gives the whole variable domain EPEVTQTPSHQVTQMGQEVILRCVPISNHLYFYWYRQILGQKVEFLVSFYNNEISEKSEIFDDQFSVERPDGSNFTLKIRSTKLEDSAMYFCASSPGTNSYNEQFFGPGTRLTVL.

The rearrangement links TRBV20-1 to TRBJ1-2; 10 nucleotides line up with TRBD1. This CDR3 is built from 13 residues. V lost 5 bases to trimming and J lost 7 bases; unmatched junction nucleotides: 7. Germline CDR1 is DFQATT and CDR2 is SNEGSKA (reference sequence). Here the CDR3 reads CSAPTGGLGGYTF. CDR3 nucleotides: TGCAGTGCTCCGACAGGGGGCCTGGGTGGCTACACCTTC.

The V call is TRBV11-1, the J call TRBJ1-3; D remains unclear. From germline, CDR1 is SGHAT and CDR2 FQDESV (reference sequence). Trimming pared 5 bases from V and 0 bases from J, leaving 20 bases between. This CDR3 spans 18 amino acids. The CDR3 reads CASSPQRGLLSSGNTIYF. The CDR3 DNA is TGTGCCAGCAGCCCACAGAGAGGGCTTCTGAGCTCTGGAAACACCATATATTTT.

Only a few counts were recorded for this clonotype. The chain couples TRBV5-1 to TRBJ1-1; 10 bases map to TRBD1. The V gene end was trimmed by 4 bases and the J gene end by 8 bases; junction bases not matched to a gene: 8. The V gene's germline CDR1 is SGHRS and CDR2 YFSETQ. The CDR3 spans 14 residues. The CDR3 coding sequence is TGCGCCAGCAGCGCTGGGACAGGGGCTCCCGAAGCTTTCTTT. Protein: CASSAGTGAPEAFF.

In its sample, this clonotype was seen many times. The chain recombines TRBV6-2 or TRBV6-3 with TRBJ1-1; maybe TRBD1 (5 bases). The CDR3 is made up of 12 amino acids. V lost 7 bases, J lost 8 bases, and 14 bases lay in between. Germline V CDR1 and CDR2: MNHEY, SVGEGT. CDR3 loop: CASNRGGNEAFF. The CDR3 nucleotides read TGTGCCAGCAATAGGGGCGGAAACGAAGCTTTCTTT.

This rearrangement joins TRBV5-1 to TRBJ1-2; D remains ambiguous. In germline, CDR1 is SGHRS, CDR2 YFSETQ. The CDR3 has 17 residues. V was cut by 3 bases and J by 0 bases, with 18 bases left in between. This chain's CDR3 is CASSSPPDGLPNYGYTF. The CDR3 DNA reads as TGCGCCAGCAGCTCACCCCCGGACGGCCTGCCTAACTATGGCTACACCTTC.

This chain links TRBV11-3 with TRBJ2-3, with 10 bases aligning to TRBD1. There are 16 residues in the CDR3. V was clipped by 4 bases and J by 4 bases; unmatched bases: 8. Germline V gene data show CDR1 as SGHNT and CDR2 as YENEEA. The CDR3 loop reads CASSSYRDRGSDTQYF. The DNA for the CDR3 is TGTGCCAGCAGCTCCTACCGGGACAGGGGCTCAGATACGCAGTATTTT.

A few counts support this clonotype. V is TRBV7-9 and J is TRBJ1-6; possibly TRBD1 for D (5 bases). The germline V and J ends were trimmed by 4 bases and 6 bases, with 10 bases remaining between them. From germline, CDR1 is SEHNR and CDR2 FQNEAQ (reference sequence). The CDR3 contains 14 residues. The CDR3 loop is CASSSTGTNSPLHF. CDR3 in DNA: TGTGCCAGCAGCTCCACGGGGACTAATTCACCCCTCCACTTT.

This clonotype was detected ten times or more. The chain couples TRBV29-1 to TRBJ2-7; a weak D match, TRBD2 (5 bases). This CDR3 spans 13 amino acids. In germline, CDR1 is SQVTM, CDR2 ANQGSEA. V lost 4 bases, J lost 6 bases, and 16 bases lay in between. Written as DNA, the CDR3 is TGCAGCGTTGCCGAGGGTAGGGCGGTCGAGCAGTACTTC. It yields the protein CSVAEGRAVEQYF.

The chain couples TRBV27 to TRBJ2-3; 7 positions match TRBD1. Germline CDR1 and CDR2: MNHEY and SMNVEV (reference sequence). CDR3 length: 17 amino acids. The trim removed 4 bases at V and 0 bases at J, leaving 10 bases unmatched. The CDR3 coding sequence is TGTGCCAGCAGTTCCCCCCGGACAGGCCCTAGCACAGATACGCAGTATTTT. Protein: CASSSPRTGPSTDTQYF.

The chain carries TRBV18 and TRBJ2-3, with D unclear. V lost 3 bases to trimming and J lost 2 bases, with 12 bases between them. CDR1 KGHSH and CDR2 LQKENI come from the germline V gene. The CDR3 covers 15 residues. In nucleotides, the CDR3 is TGTGCCAGCTCACCGGGCTACGCAGACACAGATACGCAGTATTTT. As protein: CASSPGYADTDTQYF.

The chain carries TRBV10-3 and TRBJ2-3; 8 bases align to TRBD2. V dropped 10 bases and J dropped 2; count of bases not matched to a gene: 17. Germline CDR1 and CDR2: ENHRY and SYGVKD. This CDR3 comprises 17 residues. DNA for the CDR3: TGTGCCACTAAAAGCCGGCTAGCGGGCCACCTCACAGATACGCAGTATTTT. It yields the protein CATKSRLAGHLTDTQYF.

This clonotype has a count of ten or more. V usage is TRBV5-1 and J usage is TRBJ2-1, with D tentatively TRBD1 or TRBD2 (7 bases each). The V end was cut by 4 bases, the J end by 3 bases, with 17 bases between. This CDR3 comprises 16 residues. The germline V gene has CDR1 SGHRS and CDR2 YFSETQ. The CDR3 DNA is TGCGCCAGCAGCAACCGACAGGGAGGGCTCTACAATGAGCAGTTCTTC. Its protein is CASSNRQGGLYNEQFF.

This clonotype was seen at least ten times. The DNA is omitted, as the CDR3 cannot be located on it reliably, and the CDR3 follows TCRdb's listing. The chain uses TRBV20-1 and TRBJ2-7; the table calls TRBD1, which could not be checked here. Germline V gives CDR1 DFQATT, CDR2 SNEGSKA (reference sequence). The CDR3 sequence runs 14 residues, both termini included. CDR3 protein: CSAFGSGLPYEQYF.

This clonotype has only a few counts. The genes are TRBV6-5 and TRBJ2-7; tentatively, D is TRBD1 or TRBD2 (6 bases each). The CDR3 is 16 amino acids. Trimming shortened V by 0 bases and J by 5 bases, and 17 bases separated the two germline ends. Germline values: CDR1 MNHEY, CDR2 SVGAGI. CDR3 in amino acids: CASSYSLGVGGNEQYF. The CDR3 coding sequence is TGTGCCAGCAGTTACTCACTGGGGGTGGGGGGCAACGAGCAGTACTTC.

This clonotype has a count of ten or more. The chain links TRBV7-2 to TRBJ2-5; 8 bases match TRBD2. The CDR3 covers 14 residues. V shed 6 bases and J 2 bases; nucleotides not matched to a gene: 5. Germline V lookup: CDR1 SGHTA, CDR2 FQGNSA. This CDR3 is CASRILAGQETQYF. CDR3 nucleotide sequence: TGTGCCAGCAGGATCTTAGCGGGGCAAGAGACCCAGTACTTC.

Written as DNA, the CDR3 is TGTGCCAGCAGGAGCGGGACCGCCCCTTACAATGAGCAGTTCTTC. Protein: CASRSGTAPYNEQFF. The chain links TRBV6-1 to TRBJ2-1; 7 bases map to TRBD2. J lost 4 bases, V lost 6 bases, and 9 bases had no gene match. Germline V gene data show CDR1 as MNHNS and CDR2 as SASEGT. CDR3 length: 15 residues.

This clonotype was seen more than once but under ten times. This rearrangement joins TRBV3-1 to TRBJ2-1, with 7 bases aligning to TRBD2. The CDR3 sequence is 16 residues long. Germline V gene lookup returns CDR1 LGHDT and CDR2 YNNKEL (reference sequence). V gave up 2 bases and J gave up 2 bases; unmatched junction bases: 6. In DNA form, the CDR3 reads TGTGCCAGCAGCCAATTTGCAAGCGGGGCCTACAATGAGCAGTTCTTC. Amino acid sequence: CASSQFASGAYNEQFF.

The V gene is TRBV11-3, the J gene TRBJ2-3; 13 positions match TRBD2. Germline trimming cut 0 bases from V and 1 base from J; bases unmatched to any gene: 1. From germline, CDR1 is SGHNT and CDR2 YENEEA. This CDR3 is 17 amino acids long. The CDR3: CASSLDGLAGGTDTQYF. The CDR3 DNA reads TGTGCCAGCAGCTTAGACGGACTAGCGGGGGGCACAGATACGCAGTATTTT. The full variable domain, completed using reference TRBV11-3 and TRBJ2-3, is EAGVVQSPRYKIIEKKQPVAFWCNPISGHNTLYWYLQNLGQGPELLIRYENEEAVDDSQLPKDRFSAERLKGVDSTLKIQPAELGDSAVYLCASSLDGLAGGTDTQYFGPGTRLTVL.

This clonotype was picked up a small number of times. An end of the junction differs from the germline gene, which may be a read error. The chain combines TRBV6-1 with TRBJ2-1; TRBD1 or TRBD2 may be the D gene (6 bases each). The CDR3 spans 15 residues. In germline, CDR1 is MNHNS, CDR2 SASEGT. CDR3 loop: CASSEAAEGGGHSVF. The CDR3 bases are TGTGCCAGCAGTGAAGCAGCGGAAGGGGGAGGCCACTCAGTCTTC.

This clonotype was counted many times. This chain uses TRBV20-1 with TRBJ2-3; a weak D match, TRBD2 (6 bases). The CDR3 runs to 14 residues. V dropped 2 bases and J dropped 1 base, with 10 bases sitting between them. Germline V CDR1 and CDR2: DFQATT, SNEGSKA (reference sequence). This chain's CDR3 is CSARRSSGTDTQYF. The DNA of the CDR3 is TGCAGTGCTAGACGATCTAGCGGCACAGATACGCAGTATTTT.